This entry lists 24 T cell receptor beta chains sequenced from one sample in a study of blood T cell repertoires in COVID-19. Generated by immunoSEQ multiplex PCR, the TCRdb table keeps only in-frame clones and is missing some. The table records around 99,000 clones, over 70% of them present only once. The sequencing input was peripheral blood. The receptors were sampled from a human donor in a cohort sampled during active or convalescent COVID-19.

This sequence joins TRBV15 and TRBJ2-3, with D maybe TRBD2 (5 bases). Deletions cut 4 bases from V and 3 bases from J, with 11 bases between. The CDR3 runs to 14 residues. Germline V CDR1 and CDR2: LNHNV, YYDKDF (reference sequence). CDR3 bases: TGTGCCACCAGCACCGCTAGAGGGACAGATACGCAGTATTTT. Its protein product is CATSTARGTDTQYF.

The CDR3 region is CASIGQKDYEQYF. The CDR3 region has the DNA TGTGCCAGCATCGGACAGAAAGACTACGAGCAGTACTTC. The chain combines TRBV2 with TRBJ2-7; perhaps TRBD1 as D (6 bases). The CDR3 has 13 residues. V shed 7 bases and J shed 3 bases, with 13 bases lying between them. CDR1 SNHLY and CDR2 FYNNEI come from the germline V gene.

Only one count was recorded for this clone. The chain carries TRBV24-1 and TRBJ2-3; 8 positions agree with TRBD2. Germline V gene data show CDR1 as KGHDR and CDR2 as SFDVKD. The CDR3 totals 17 residues. V shed 5 bases, J shed 1 base, and the junction held 10 bases outside the gene matches. The CDR3 DNA follows: TGTGCCACCAGTGTATCTCGGACTAGCAGTCGCACAGATACGCAGTATTTT. Protein sequence: CATSVSRTSSRTDTQYF.

The chain recombines TRBV7-9 with TRBJ1-4, with 7 bases that match TRBD1. This CDR3 is 17 amino acids long. V gave up 2 bases and J gave up 0 bases; unmatched junction bases: 6. Per germline, CDR1 SEHNR and CDR2 FQNEAQ (reference sequence). The CDR3 nucleotides are TGTGCCAGCAGCTTAAACCCCGGACAGGCAACTAATGAAAAACTGTTTTTT. Its protein product is CASSLNPGQATNEKLFF. Full variable domain (outside the CDR3, taken from reference TRBV7-9 and TRBJ1-4): DTGVSQNPRHKITKRGQNVTFRCDPISEHNRLYWYRQTLGQGPEFLTYFQNEAQLEKSRLLSDRFSAERPKGSFSTLEIQRTEQGDSAMYLCASSLNPGQATNEKLFFGSGTQLSVL.

The chain couples TRBV15 to TRBJ1-1; D is unresolved. This CDR3 spans 13 amino acids. Germline CDR1 is LNHNV and CDR2 is YYDKDF (reference sequence). V was trimmed by 5 bases and J by 3 bases, leaving 10 bases between them. The CDR3 region has the DNA TGTGCCACCAGCTCTGTAGTGTACACTGAAGCTTTCTTT. It translates to CATSSVVYTEAFF.

This rearrangement joins TRBV6-2 or TRBV6-3 to TRBJ2-1; TRBD2 aligns across 12 bases. Germline V gives CDR1 MNHEY, CDR2 SVGEGT. The V gene end was trimmed by 4 bases and the J gene end by 12 bases; junction bases not matched to a gene: 10. The CDR3 has 15 residues. The CDR3 DNA reads as TGTGCCAGCAGTTGGACTAGCGGGAACCGGGGTGGGCAGTTCTTC. As protein: CASSWTSGNRGGQFF.

This clone was seen a single time. The chain has TRBV21-1 and TRBJ2-5; the D segment call TRBD2 is taken from the table without a DNA check. TRBV21-1 is a pseudogene. The CDR3 contains 12 residues. The CDR3 here is CAEGGQQETQYF. The CDR3 DNA follows: TGTGCCGAGGGTGGGCAGCAAGAGACCCAGTACTTC.

The V call is TRBV12-5, the J call TRBJ2-2, with a possible D match to TRBD1 (6 bases). This CDR3 is built from 14 residues. The germline gives CDR1 LGHNT, CDR2 FRNRAP. V was clipped by 1 base and J by 5 bases, with 8 bases between them. In DNA form, the CDR3 reads TGTGCTAGTGGTTTGGCCACAGGGACCGGGGAGCTGTTTTTT. The encoded protein is CASGLATGTGELFF.

The J gene is TRBJ2-7, the V gene TRBV3-1 (or the pseudogene TRBV3-2), with 10 bases identical to TRBD2. Trimming removed 0 bases from V and 3 bases from J; junction bases left unmatched: 8. This CDR3 contains 17 residues. Germline assignment: CDR1 LGHDT and CDR2 YNNKEL (reference sequence). CDR3 nucleotide sequence: TGTGCCAGCAGCCAAGAGGTCATAGCGGGAGGCCACTACGAGCAGTACTTC. Protein sequence: CASSQEVIAGGHYEQYF.

The chain is built from TRBV11-1 and TRBJ2-7; a weak D match, TRBD2 (5 bases). V was clipped by 2 bases and J by 4 bases, with 9 bases between them. This CDR3 has 13 amino acids. Looked up from germline, CDR1 is SGHAT and CDR2 is FQDESV (reference sequence). As DNA, the CDR3 is TGTGCCAGCAGCTTAATTAGAGGGTACGAGCAGTACTTC. Protein: CASSLIRGYEQYF.

The V call is TRBV10-3, the J call TRBJ2-3; 7 bases fit TRBD1. This CDR3 is 14 amino acids long. CDR1 and CDR2 from the germline V gene are ENHRY and SYGVKD. V trimming: 8 bases; J trimming: 5 bases; junction bases outside the gene matches: 10. The CDR3 bases are TGTGCCATCTCTATGGGACAGTCAATAGATACGCAGTATTTT. Encoded protein: CAISMGQSIDTQYF.

The CDR3: CASSRRTGGTGELFF. DNA for the CDR3: TGTGCCAGCAGCCGGAGGACAGGGGGCACCGGGGAGCTGTTTTTT. The chain carries TRBV3-1 (or the pseudogene TRBV3-2) and TRBJ2-2; TRBD1 matches at 10 bases. From germline, CDR1 is LGHDT and CDR2 YNNKEL (reference sequence). J lost 4 bases, V lost 4 bases, and 3 bases had no gene match. The CDR3 extends over 15 amino acids.

The V call is TRBV3-1 (or the pseudogene TRBV3-2), the J call TRBJ1-3, with a possible D match to TRBD1 (5 bases). V was shortened by 4 bases and J by 4 bases, with 20 bases between the two germline ends. Germline loops: CDR1 LGHDT, CDR2 YNNKEL (reference sequence). The CDR3 has 17 residues. The DNA of the CDR3 is TGTGCCAGCAGCCCACCCCCCACTGGGGGAGGGGGAAACACCATATATTTT. Its protein is CASSPPPTGGGGNTIYF.

The chain carries TRBV5-6 and TRBJ1-5; tentatively, D is TRBD1 (5 bases). V was shortened by 1 base and J by 2 bases, with 10 bases between the two germline ends. The CDR3 runs 15 residues. The germline V gene encodes CDR1 SGHDT and CDR2 YYEEEE. CDR3 in DNA: TGTGCCAGCAGCTTGAGGGGAGGTGGCAATCAGCCCCAGCATTTT. Amino acids: CASSLRGGGNQPQHF.

The genes are TRBV20-1 and TRBJ2-1; 7 bases map to TRBD1. The ends lost 3 bases at V and 2 bases at J; junction bases unmatched: 10. The CDR3 length is 16 residues. CDR1 DFQATT and CDR2 SNEGSKA come from the germline V gene (reference sequence). The CDR3 reads CSASPRWGTAYNEQFF. The DNA of the CDR3 is TGCAGTGCTAGTCCGCGGTGGGGGACAGCCTACAATGAGCAGTTCTTC.

This clone was recorded a few times. CDR3 region: CASSTGGLQTYEQYF. The CDR3 DNA reads as TGTGCCAGCAGCACCGGCGGCCTACAAACCTACGAGCAGTACTTC. This chain joins TRBV5-6 and TRBJ2-7; D unclear. V gave up 4 bases and J gave up 2 bases, with 16 bases separating them. The CDR3 contains 15 residues. CDR1 and CDR2 (germline): SGHDT, YYEEEE.

The chain joins TRBV7-2 to TRBJ2-2; 10 nucleotides align to TRBD2. This CDR3 has 17 residues. The germline V gene encodes CDR1 SGHTA and CDR2 FQGNSA. The V gene end was trimmed by 6 bases and the J gene end by 7 bases; junction bases not matched to a gene: 14. CDR3 nucleotides: TGTGCCAGCAGTCAGTTAGCGGGAGGAGTACTTGGCGGGGAGCTGTTTTTT. Its protein product is CASSQLAGGVLGGELFF.

Only one count was recorded for this clone. This chain uses TRBV11-3 with TRBJ2-2; the D gene is possibly TRBD2 (7 bases). V was clipped by 1 base and J by 3 bases, with 9 bases between them. CDR3 length equals 15 residues. The germline V gene encodes CDR1 SGHNT and CDR2 YENEEA. Here the CDR3 reads CASSLAGGYTGELFF. For the CDR3, the DNA is TGTGCCAGCAGCTTAGCGGGGGGCTACACCGGGGAGCTGTTTTTT.

This clone was found once. This chain links TRBV18 with TRBJ2-7, with TRBD2 matching 8 bases. The trim removed 2 bases at V and 0 bases at J, leaving 3 bases unmatched. The germline V gene has CDR1 KGHSH and CDR2 LQKENI. The CDR3 consists of 15 residues. The CDR3 loop reads CASSPGAGGSYEQYF. DNA for the CDR3: TGTGCCAGCTCACCAGGGGCGGGGGGCTCCTACGAGCAGTACTTC. The variable domain in full, with the rest retrieved from reference TRBV18 and TRBJ2-7, is NAGVMQNPRHLVRRRGQEARLRCSPMKGHSHVYWYRQLPEEGLKFMVYLQKENIIDESGMPKERFSAEFPKEGPSILRIQQVVRGDSAAYFCASSPGAGGSYEQYFGPGTRLTVT.

V and J are TRBV6-5 and TRBJ1-5; D gene unclear. CDR3 length: 15 residues. The germline V gene has CDR1 MNHEY and CDR2 SVGAGI. Trimming stripped 6 bases from V and 0 bases from J, with 12 bases between. CDR3 sequence (DNA): TGTGCCAGCAGCCGAAGAGCGGTTAGCAATCAGCCCCAGCATTTT. Residues: CASSRRAVSNQPQHF.

The rearrangement links TRBV12-3 or TRBV12-4 to TRBJ1-1; no reliable D call. Trimming shortened V by 5 bases and J by 11 bases, and 18 bases separated the two germline ends. CDR3 length: 13 amino acids. The CDR3 here is CASSTTGSRRAFF. CDR3 coding DNA: TGTGCCAGCAGTACTACCGGTAGTAGGAGGGCTTTCTTT.

The table lists this clone with a few counts. The chain links TRBV5-1 to TRBJ2-1; D gene unclear. The germline CDR1 and CDR2 sequences are SGHRS and YFSETQ. This CDR3 contains 14 residues. Trimming removed 3 bases at V and 2 bases at J, with 9 bases between. CDR3 sequence reads: CASSSQATYNEQFF. As DNA, the CDR3 is TGCGCCAGCAGCTCCCAGGCTACCTACAATGAGCAGTTCTTC.

The CDR3 region has the DNA TGCGCCAGCAGCTTGGGAGGGATCTACGAGCAGTACTTC. It encodes CASSLGGIYEQYF. V usage is TRBV5-1 and J usage is TRBJ2-7; D might be TRBD2 (5 bases). Germline V gives CDR1 SGHRS, CDR2 YFSETQ. V lost 0 bases, J lost 3 bases, and 7 bases lay in between. CDR3 length equals 13 residues.

The chain is built from TRBV27 and TRBJ2-1; D is ambiguous. The CDR3 is made up of 14 amino acids. V shed 1 base and J shed 5 bases, with 9 bases lying between them. Germline assignment: CDR1 MNHEY and CDR2 SMNVEV (reference sequence). The DNA for the CDR3 is TGTGCCAGCAGTTTATGGGCAGAAAACAATGAGCAGTTCTTC. Residues: CASSLWAENNEQFF.